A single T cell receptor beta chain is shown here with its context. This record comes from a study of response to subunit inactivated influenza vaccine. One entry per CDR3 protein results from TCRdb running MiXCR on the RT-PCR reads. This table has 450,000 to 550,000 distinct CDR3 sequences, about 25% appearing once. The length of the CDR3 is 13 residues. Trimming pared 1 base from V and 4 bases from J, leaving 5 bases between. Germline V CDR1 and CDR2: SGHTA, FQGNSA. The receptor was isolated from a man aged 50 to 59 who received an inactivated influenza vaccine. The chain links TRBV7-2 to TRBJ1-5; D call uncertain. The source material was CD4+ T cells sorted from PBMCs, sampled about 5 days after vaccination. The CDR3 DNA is TGTGCCAGCAGCTTAGTACGGAATCAGCCCCAGCATTTT. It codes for CASSLVRNQPQHF.